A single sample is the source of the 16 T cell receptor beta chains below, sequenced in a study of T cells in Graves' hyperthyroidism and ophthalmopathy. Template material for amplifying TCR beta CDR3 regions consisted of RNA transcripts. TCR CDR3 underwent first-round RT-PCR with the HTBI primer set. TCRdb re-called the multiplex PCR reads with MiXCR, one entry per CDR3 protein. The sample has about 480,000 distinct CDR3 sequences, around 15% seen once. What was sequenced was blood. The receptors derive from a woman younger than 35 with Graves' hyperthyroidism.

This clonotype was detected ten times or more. This CDR3 reads CASSLGGGRAASYEQYF. CDR3 DNA sequence: TGTGCCAGCAGCTTAGGGGGAGGGCGGGCGGCCTCCTACGAGCAGTACTTC. The chain carries TRBV7-9 and TRBJ2-7; TRBD2 aligns across 7 bases. Germline CDR1 is SEHNR and CDR2 is FQNEAQ (reference sequence). The CDR3 runs 17 residues. Trimming cost V 1 base and J 0 bases; bases outside gene matches: 9.

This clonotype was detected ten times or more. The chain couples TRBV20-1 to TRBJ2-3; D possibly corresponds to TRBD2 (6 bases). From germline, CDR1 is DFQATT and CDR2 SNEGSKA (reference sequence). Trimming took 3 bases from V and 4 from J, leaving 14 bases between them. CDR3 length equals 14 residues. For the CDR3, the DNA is TGCAGTGCTAGGAGCGGGCAGGAAGCAGATACGCAGTATTTT. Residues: CSARSGQEADTQYF.

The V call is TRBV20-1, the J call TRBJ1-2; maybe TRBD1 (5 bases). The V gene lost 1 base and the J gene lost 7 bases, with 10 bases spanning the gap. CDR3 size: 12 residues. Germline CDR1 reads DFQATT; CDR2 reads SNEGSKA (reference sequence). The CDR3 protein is CSARGAGSGYTF. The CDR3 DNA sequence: TGCAGTGCTAGAGGGGCAGGGAGTGGCTACACCTTC.

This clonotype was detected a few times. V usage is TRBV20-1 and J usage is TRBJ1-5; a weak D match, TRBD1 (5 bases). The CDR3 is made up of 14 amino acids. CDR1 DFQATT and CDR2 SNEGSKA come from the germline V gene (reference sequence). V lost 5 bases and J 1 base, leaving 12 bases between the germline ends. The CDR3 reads CSAVPGRSNQPQHF. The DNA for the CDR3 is TGCAGTGCTGTACCGGGACGGAGCAATCAGCCCCAGCATTTT.

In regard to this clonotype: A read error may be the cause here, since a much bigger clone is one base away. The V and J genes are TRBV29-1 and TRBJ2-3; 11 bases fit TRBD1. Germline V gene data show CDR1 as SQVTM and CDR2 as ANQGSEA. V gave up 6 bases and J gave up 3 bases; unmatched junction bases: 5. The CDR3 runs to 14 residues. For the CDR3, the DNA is TGCAGCGTCCGGGACAGGGGGTCTACAGATACGCAGTATTTT. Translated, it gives CSVRDRGSTDTQYF.

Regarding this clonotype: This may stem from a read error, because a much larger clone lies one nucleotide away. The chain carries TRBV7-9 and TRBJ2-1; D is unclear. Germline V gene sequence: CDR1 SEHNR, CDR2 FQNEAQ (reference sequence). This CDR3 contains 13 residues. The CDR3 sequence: CANSSDPPDEQFF. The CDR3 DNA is TGTGCCAACAGCTCAGATCCCCCAGATGAGCAGTTCTTC.

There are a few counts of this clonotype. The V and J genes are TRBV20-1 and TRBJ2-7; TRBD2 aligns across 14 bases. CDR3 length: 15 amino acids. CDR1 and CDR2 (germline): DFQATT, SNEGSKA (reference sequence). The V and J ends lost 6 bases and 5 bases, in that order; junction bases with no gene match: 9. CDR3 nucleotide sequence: TGCAGTGCGCAGACTAGCGGGAGGGCCGATCACGAGCAGTACGTC. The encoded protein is CSAQTSGRADHEQYV.

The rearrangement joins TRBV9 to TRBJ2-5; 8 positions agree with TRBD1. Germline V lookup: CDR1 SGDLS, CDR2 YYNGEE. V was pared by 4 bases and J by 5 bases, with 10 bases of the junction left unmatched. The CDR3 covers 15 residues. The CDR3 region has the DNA TGTGCCAGCAGCCCTCAGACAGGGGTTGGGGAGACCCAGTACTTC. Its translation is CASSPQTGVGETQYF. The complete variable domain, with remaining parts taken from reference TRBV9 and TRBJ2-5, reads DSGVTQTPKHLITATGQRVTLRCSPRSGDLSVYWYQQSLDQGLQFLIQYYNGEERAKGNILERFSAQQFPDLHSELNLSSLELGDSALYFCASSPQTGVGETQYFGPGTRLLVL.

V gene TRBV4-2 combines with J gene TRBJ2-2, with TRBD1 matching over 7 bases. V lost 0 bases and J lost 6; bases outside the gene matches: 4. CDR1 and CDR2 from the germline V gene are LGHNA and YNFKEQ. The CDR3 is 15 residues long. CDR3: CASSQDGDSSGELFF. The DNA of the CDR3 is TGTGCCAGCAGCCAAGACGGGGACAGCTCCGGGGAGCTGTTTTTT.

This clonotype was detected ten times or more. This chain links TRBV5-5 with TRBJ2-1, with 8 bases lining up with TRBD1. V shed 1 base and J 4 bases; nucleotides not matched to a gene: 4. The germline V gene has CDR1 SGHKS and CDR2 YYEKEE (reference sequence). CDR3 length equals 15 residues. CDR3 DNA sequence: TGTGCCAGCAGCTTGAACAGGGGGTTATACAATGAGCAGTTCTTC. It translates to CASSLNRGLYNEQFF.

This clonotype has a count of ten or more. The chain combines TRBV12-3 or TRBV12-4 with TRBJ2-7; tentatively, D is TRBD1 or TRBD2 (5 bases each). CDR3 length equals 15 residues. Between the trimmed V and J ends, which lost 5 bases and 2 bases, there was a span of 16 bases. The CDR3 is CASSIIVGGTYEQYF. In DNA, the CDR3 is TGTGCCAGCAGTATTATAGTTGGGGGAACCTACGAGCAGTACTTC.

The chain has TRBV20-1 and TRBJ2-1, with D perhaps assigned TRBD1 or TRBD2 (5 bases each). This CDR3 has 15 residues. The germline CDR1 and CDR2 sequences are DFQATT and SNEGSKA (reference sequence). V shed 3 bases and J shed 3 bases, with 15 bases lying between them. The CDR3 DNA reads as TGCAGTGCTAGCCTGACTCCGGGGCGCTACAATGAGCAGTTCTTC. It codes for CSASLTPGRYNEQFF.

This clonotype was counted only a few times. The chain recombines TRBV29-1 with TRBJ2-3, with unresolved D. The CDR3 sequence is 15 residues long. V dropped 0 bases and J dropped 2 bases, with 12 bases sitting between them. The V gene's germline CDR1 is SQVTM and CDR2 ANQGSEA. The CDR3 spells CSVEDLPLNTDTQYF. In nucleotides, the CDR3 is TGCAGCGTTGAAGATCTCCCTCTTAACACAGATACGCAGTATTTT.

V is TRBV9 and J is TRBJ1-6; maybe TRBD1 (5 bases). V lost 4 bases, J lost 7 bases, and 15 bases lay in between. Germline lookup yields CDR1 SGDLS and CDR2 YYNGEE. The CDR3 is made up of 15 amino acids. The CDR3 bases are TGTGCCAGCAGCTTGACGGGACTCCCCAATTCACCCCTCCACTTT. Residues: CASSLTGLPNSPLHF.

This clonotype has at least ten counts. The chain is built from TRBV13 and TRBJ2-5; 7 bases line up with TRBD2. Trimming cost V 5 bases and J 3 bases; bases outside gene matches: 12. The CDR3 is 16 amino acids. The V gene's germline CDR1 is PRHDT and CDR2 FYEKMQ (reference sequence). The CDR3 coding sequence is TGTGCCAGCAGCGGACGGGACTATGGGTGGAAAGAGACCCAGTACTTC. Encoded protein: CASSGRDYGWKETQYF. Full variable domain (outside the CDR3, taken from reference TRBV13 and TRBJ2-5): AAGVIQSPRHLIKEKRETATLKCYPIPRHDTVYWYQQGPGQDPQFLISFYEKMQSDKGSIPDRFSAQQFSDYHSELNMSSLELGDSALYFCASSGRDYGWKETQYFGPGTRLLVL.

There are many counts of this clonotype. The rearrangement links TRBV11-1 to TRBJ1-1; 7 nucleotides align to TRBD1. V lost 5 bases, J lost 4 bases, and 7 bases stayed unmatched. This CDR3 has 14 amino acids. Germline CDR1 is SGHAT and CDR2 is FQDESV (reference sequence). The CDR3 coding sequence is TGTGCCAGCAGCGTACAGGGGTGGGCCACTGAAGCTTTCTTT. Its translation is CASSVQGWATEAFF. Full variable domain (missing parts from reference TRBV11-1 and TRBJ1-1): EAEVAQSPRYKITEKSQAVAFWCDPISGHATLYWYRQILGQGPELLVQFQDESVVDDSQLPKDRFSAERLKGVDSTLKIQPAELGDSAMYLCASSVQGWATEAFFGQGTRLTVV.